This is a list of T cell receptor beta chains from one sample in a study of blood T cells in healthy people across ages. TCRdb re-called the 5' RACE reads through MiXCR, storing one row per CDR3 protein. Found here are 850,000 or so distinct CDR3 sequences, 29% of them singletons; the top ten hold roughly 17%. The source material was blood. The receptors were sampled from an elderly woman in good health. Both conserved end residues are part of each CDR3. Fields, in order: J gene, D gene, clone size, V gene, CDR3 protein, CDR3 DNA. The D gene is left open where the match is weak. Expanded clones get a size class; other rows say once, few or many, or leave the size out.

J: TRBJ2-3
D: NA
size: many
V: TRBV29-1
CDR3: CSVEGGPEVYSQYF
DNA: TGCAGCGTTGAGGGTGGACCCGAGGTCTATTCGCAGTATTTT

J: TRBJ1-5
D: NA
size: NA
V: TRBV6-2/TRBV6-3
CDR3: CASRRRVTVPNQPQHF
DNA: TGTGCCAGCAGACGCAGGGTTACGGTTCCCAATCAGCCCCAGCATTTT

J: TRBJ1-1
D: NA
size: NA
V: TRBV2
CDR3: CASSEWPVEAFF
DNA: TGTGCCAGCAGTGAATGGCCAGTTGAAGCTTTCTTT

J: TRBJ1-2
D: NA
size: NA
V: TRBV29-1
CDR3: CSVEGLYGYTF
DNA: TGCAGCGTTGAGGGGCTATATGGCTACACCTTC

J: TRBJ1-2
D: NA
size: many
V: TRBV7-2
CDR3: CASSLTQLHYGYTF
DNA: TGTGCCAGCAGCTTAACTCAGCTCCACTATGGCTACACCTTC

J: TRBJ1-6
D: NA
size: few
V: TRBV2
CDR3: CASMEELSYNSPLHF
DNA: TGTGCCAGCATGGAGGAGCTATCCTATAATTCACCCCTCCACTTT

J: TRBJ1-1
D: TRBD1
size: NA
V: TRBV30
CDR3: CAWSGDSYTEAFF
DNA: TGTGCCTGGAGTGGGGACAGCTACACTGAAGCTTTCTTT

J: TRBJ1-5
D: NA
size: few
V: TRBV30
CDR3: CAWSATGRNQPQHF
DNA: TGTGCCTGGAGTGCTACAGGGCGAAATCAGCCCCAGCATTTT

J: TRBJ2-3
D: TRBD2
size: few
V: TRBV12-3/TRBV12-4
CDR3: CASSLASGIDTQYF
DNA: TGTGCCAGCAGTTTAGCTAGCGGGATAGATACGCAGTATTTT

J: TRBJ2-3
D: NA
size: NA
V: TRBV5-1
CDR3: CASSLVKGPAPDTQYF
DNA: TGCGCCAGCAGCTTGGTAAAAGGTCCGGCCCCAGATACGCAGTATTTT

J: TRBJ1-6
D: NA
size: NA
V: TRBV14
CDR3: CTSSQAMSSPLHF
DNA: TGTACCAGCAGCCAAGCGATGAGCTCACCCCTCCACTTT

J: TRBJ2-3
D: TRBD2
size: many
V: TRBV4-3
CDR3: CASSRGLAGGRVTEARTDTQYF
DNA: TGCGCCAGCAGCCGAGGACTAGCGGGGGGGCGGGTCACAGAGGCCCGCACAGATACGCAGTATTTT

J: TRBJ1-6
D: TRBD1
size: few
V: TRBV3-1
CDR3: CASSQDRGRGSSPLHF
DNA: TGTGCCAGCAGCCAAGATAGGGGGCGCGGGAGTTCACCCCTCCACTTT

J: TRBJ2-2
D: NA
size: NA
V: TRBV10-1
CDR3: CAIRGRGELFF
DNA: TGCGCCATTCGGGGGAGGGGGGAGCTGTTTTTT

J: TRBJ1-5
D: NA
size: many
V: TRBV6-6
CDR3: CASSPADNQPQHF
DNA: TGTGCCAGCAGTCCGGCAGACAATCAGCCCCAGCATTTT

J: TRBJ1-5
D: NA
size: NA
V: TRBV6-2/TRBV6-3
CDR3: CASRETGNSNQPQHF
DNA: TGTGCCAGCAGGGAGACAGGAAATAGCAATCAGCCCCAGCATTTT

J: TRBJ2-1
D: TRBD1
size: once
V: TRBV20-1
CDR3: CSARDAGQGVDEQFF
DNA: TGCAGTGCTAGAGACGCGGGACAGGGTGTCGATGAGCAGTTCTTC

J: TRBJ1-2
D: NA
size: many
V: TRBV27
CDR3: CASSLRGPGALANYGYTF
DNA: TGTGCCAGCAGTTTGAGGGGCCCCGGGGCACTAGCTAACTATGGCTACACCTTC

J: TRBJ1-1
D: NA
size: few
V: TRBV5-4
CDR3: CASSPYLGGTNTEAFF
DNA: TGTGCCAGCAGCCCCTACCTAGGGGGGACCAACACTGAAGCTTTCTTT

J: TRBJ2-1
D: NA
size: many
V: TRBV21-1
CDR3: CASTSPGEQFF
DNA: TGTGCCAGCACCTCCCCCGGCGAGCAGTTCTTC

J: TRBJ2-5
D: NA
size: many
V: TRBV6-2/TRBV6-3
CDR3: CATTRASSEETQYF
DNA: TGTGCCACTACGAGGGCTAGCTCGGAGGAGACCCAGTACTTC

J: TRBJ1-3
D: NA
size: NA
V: TRBV6-5
CDR3: CASSYSRNPTDPRRNTIYF
DNA: TGTGCCAGCAGTTACTCTAGGAATCCGACCGACCCAAGGAGAAACACCATATATTTT

J: TRBJ2-5
D: NA
size: NA
V: TRBV5-1
CDR3: CASSPLGTSGTQYF
DNA: TGCGCCAGCAGCCCCCTGGGGACGTCGGGGACCCAGTACTTC

J: TRBJ2-1
D: TRBD2
size: NA
V: TRBV7-9
CDR3: CASSPLLAGGRKFF
DNA: TGTGCCAGCAGCCCCCTGCTAGCGGGGGGTCGAAAGTTCTTC

J: TRBJ1-4
D: NA
size: NA
V: TRBV20-1
CDR3: CSARDRQSNEKLFF
DNA: TGCAGTGCTAGAGATCGCCAGTCTAATGAAAAACTGTTTTTT

J: TRBJ1-2
D: TRBD1
size: NA
V: TRBV5-6
CDR3: CASSWGTGDLLANYGYTF
DNA: TGTGCCAGCAGCTGGGGGACAGGGGATCTACTAGCTAACTATGGCTACACCTTC

J: TRBJ2-7
D: NA
size: many
V: TRBV5-1
CDR3: CASSLVTGPSYEQYF
DNA: TGCGCCAGCAGCTTAGTGACCGGACCTTCCTACGAGCAGTACTTC

J: TRBJ2-1
D: TRBD1
size: NA
V: TRBV29-1
CDR3: CSVEQGALEQFF
DNA: TGCAGCGTTGAACAGGGGGCCTTGGAACAGTTCTTC

J: TRBJ2-7
D: NA
size: NA
V: TRBV29-1
CDR3: CSVRAGTYEQYF
DNA: TGCAGCGTTCGGGCGGGGACCTACGAGCAGTACTTC

J: TRBJ1-6
D: TRBD1
size: many
V: TRBV6-6
CDR3: CASSYSADRAHYSPLHF
DNA: TGTGCCAGCAGTTACTCCGCGGACAGGGCGCACTATTCACCCCTCCACTTT

J: TRBJ2-1
D: TRBD2
size: many
V: TRBV11-2
CDR3: CASSLVSGGPSDEQFF
DNA: TGTGCCAGCAGCTTAGTATCGGGGGGGCCTAGTGATGAGCAGTTCTTC

J: TRBJ2-7
D: NA
size: few
V: TRBV6-5
CDR3: CASSLGSPTYNEQYF
DNA: TGTGCCAGCAGTTTGGGCTCACCGACCTACAATGAGCAGTACTTC

J: TRBJ1-2
D: NA
size: NA
V: TRBV20-1
CDR3: CSAHKGSNYGYTF
DNA: TGCAGTGCTCACAAGGGGTCGAACTATGGCTACACCTTC

J: TRBJ2-1
D: TRBD2
size: many
V: TRBV15
CDR3: CATSREIAGGVNEQFF
DNA: TGTGCCACCAGCAGAGAGATAGCGGGGGGGGTCAATGAGCAGTTCTTC

J: TRBJ1-1
D: TRBD1
size: NA
V: TRBV5-1
CDR3: CASRSTGTGAMNTEAFF
DNA: TGCGCCAGCAGGTCTACCGGGACAGGGGCTATGAACACTGAAGCTTTCTTT

J: TRBJ1-1
D: TRBD1
size: many
V: TRBV3-1
CDR3: CASRDRVMNTEAFF
DNA: TGTGCCAGCAGGGACAGGGTGATGAACACTGAAGCTTTCTTT

J: TRBJ2-5
D: TRBD1
size: NA
V: TRBV20-1
CDR3: CSATPGQGKETQYF
DNA: TGCAGTGCGACCCCGGGACAGGGAAAAGAGACCCAGTACTTC

J: TRBJ2-7
D: NA
size: many
V: TRBV6-2/TRBV6-3
CDR3: CASSTGTNQQYF
DNA: TGTGCCAGCAGCACCGGGACCAACCAGCAGTACTTC

J: TRBJ1-1
D: NA
size: NA
V: TRBV6-2/TRBV6-3
CDR3: CASSPRDFRGNTEAFF
DNA: TGTGCCAGCAGTCCGCGAGACTTCAGGGGGAACACTGAAGCTTTCTTT

J: TRBJ1-3
D: NA
size: NA
V: TRBV2
CDR3: CASTRGGAGNTIYF
DNA: TGTGCCAGCACCCGAGGCGGGGCTGGAAACACCATATATTTT

J: TRBJ2-1
D: TRBD1
size: many
V: TRBV29-1
CDR3: CSVEGQGSNEQFF
DNA: TGCAGCGTTGAAGGACAGGGTTCCAATGAGCAGTTCTTC